This T cell receptor beta chain emerged from a study of technical replicates of blood from several donors. This table comes from immunoSEQ multiplex PCR, and its TCRdb copy is limited to in-frame clones, with some not included. Of about 60,000 clones listed, around nine tenths are singletons. Material: PBMCs. The source of this sequence is a human donor in good health. Some clones in this sample may be carry-over from other donors' samples.

CDR3 amino acids: CAWSVSGLGQPQHF. The CDR3, as DNA: TGTGCCTGGAGTGTATCAGGGTTAGGACAGCCCCAGCATTTT. V and J are TRBV30 and TRBJ1-5, with D possibly being TRBD1 (5 bases). Looked up from germline, CDR1 is GTSNPN and CDR2 is SVGIG (reference sequence). The CDR3 spans 14 residues. V shed 0 bases and J shed 7 bases, with 13 bases lying between them. Full variable domain (rest looked up from reference TRBV30 and TRBJ1-5): SQTIHQWPATLVQPVGSPLSLECTVEGTSNPNLYWYRQAAGRGLQLLFYSVGIGQISSEVPQNLSASRPQDRQFILSSKKLLLSDSGFYLCAWSVSGLGQPQHFGDGTRLSIL.